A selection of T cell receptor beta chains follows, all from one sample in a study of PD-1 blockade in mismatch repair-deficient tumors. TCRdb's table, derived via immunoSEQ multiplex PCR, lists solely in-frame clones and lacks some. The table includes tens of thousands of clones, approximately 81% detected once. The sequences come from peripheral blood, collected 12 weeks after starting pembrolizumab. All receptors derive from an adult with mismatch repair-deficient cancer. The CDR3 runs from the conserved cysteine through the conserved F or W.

CDR3 protein: CASSPISRVSSYEQYF
V gene: TRBV11-2
J gene: TRBJ2-7

CDR3 protein: CASSRVGAPGEQYF
V gene: TRBV19
J gene: TRBJ2-7

CDR3 protein: CSAKPNLNTGELFF
V gene: TRBV29-1
J gene: TRBJ2-2

CDR3 protein: CASPDPDSGEQYF
V gene: TRBV5-8
J gene: TRBJ2-7

CDR3 protein: CASSEPAGLVTGELFF
V gene: TRBV25-1
J gene: TRBJ2-2

CDR3 protein: CASSTRRTSGRETQYF
V gene: TRBV11-3
J gene: TRBJ2-5

CDR3 protein: CAWSAPGGFEKLFF
V gene: TRBV30
J gene: TRBJ1-4

CDR3 protein: CASSYGGWGIQYF
V gene: TRBV6-6
J gene: TRBJ2-4

CDR3 protein: CASSERAGERGYTF
V gene: TRBV6-1
J gene: TRBJ1-2

CDR3 protein: CASSQRQGATDTGELFF
V gene: TRBV4-1
J gene: TRBJ2-2

CDR3 protein: CAISELGQGTEAFF
V gene: TRBV10-3
J gene: TRBJ1-1

CDR3 protein: CASIQDGLSNQPQHF
V gene: TRBV6-1
J gene: TRBJ1-5

CDR3 protein: CASSLGVFGHKNTEAFF
V gene: TRBV11-2
J gene: TRBJ1-1

CDR3 protein: CASSPGTSGGEETQYF
V gene: TRBV11-3
J gene: TRBJ2-5

CDR3 protein: CAWSPGSGNTIYF
V gene: TRBV30
J gene: TRBJ1-3

CDR3 protein: CASSERVAGGNTEAFF
V gene: TRBV6-1
J gene: TRBJ1-1

CDR3 protein: CAWEIRVGEQFF
V gene: TRBV30
J gene: TRBJ2-1

CDR3 protein: CASSEEVEVAGFDEQFF
V gene: TRBV9
J gene: TRBJ2-1

CDR3 protein: CASSFGGTEQPQHF
V gene: TRBV27
J gene: TRBJ1-5

CDR3 protein: CASSLVLGHHNEQFF
V gene: TRBV11-3
J gene: TRBJ2-1

CDR3 protein: CASSPGQFDRGNTIYF
V gene: TRBV18
J gene: TRBJ1-3

CDR3 protein: CASSFLDRYEQYF
V gene: TRBV11-1
J gene: TRBJ2-7

CDR3 protein: CASSILTLTRRATTASGNTIYF
V gene: TRBV19
J gene: TRBJ1-3

CDR3 protein: CASSEARTGAYGYTF
V gene: TRBV6-1
J gene: TRBJ1-2

CDR3 protein: CASSPLRPRSSGANVLTF
V gene: TRBV7-9
J gene: TRBJ2-6

CDR3 protein: CASSPQQSNDNEQFF
V gene: TRBV18
J gene: TRBJ2-1

CDR3 protein: CSARFQAEAFF
V gene: TRBV20-1
J gene: TRBJ1-1

CDR3 protein: CASSEATSRDTQYF
V gene: TRBV9
J gene: TRBJ2-3

CDR3 protein: CASSDRGGKAFF
V gene: TRBV2
J gene: TRBJ1-1

CDR3 protein: CASRPQGLGGYTF
V gene: TRBV6-5
J gene: TRBJ1-2

CDR3 protein: CASSLTSGLPYEQYF
V gene: TRBV25-1
J gene: TRBJ2-7

CDR3 protein: CAWSMSSYGYTF
V gene: TRBV30
J gene: TRBJ1-2

CDR3 protein: CASSQAPRGEQYF
V gene: TRBV5-4
J gene: TRBJ2-7

CDR3 protein: CASSTPGLNYGYTF
V gene: TRBV19
J gene: TRBJ1-2

CDR3 protein: CACPGGSLGSGANVLTF
V gene: TRBV30
J gene: TRBJ2-6

CDR3 protein: CASSQDLIVEQYF
V gene: TRBV4-1
J gene: TRBJ2-7

CDR3 protein: CASSLLSLNTGELFF
V gene: TRBV7-2
J gene: TRBJ2-2

CDR3 protein: CAWSKGVKEKLFF
V gene: TRBV30
J gene: TRBJ1-4

CDR3 protein: CSVDAGIAGVEQYF
V gene: TRBV29-1
J gene: TRBJ2-7

CDR3 protein: CASSDFGLAGAGQETQYF
V gene: TRBV10-1
J gene: TRBJ2-5

CDR3 protein: CASSQESGPPNEQFF
V gene: TRBV4-3
J gene: TRBJ2-1

CDR3 protein: CASSQDRLADYYEQYF
V gene: TRBV4-2
J gene: TRBJ2-7

CDR3 protein: CASSILGQGAQPQHF
V gene: TRBV19
J gene: TRBJ1-5

CDR3 protein: CASSPRYQATYEQYF
V gene: TRBV4-3
J gene: TRBJ2-7

CDR3 protein: CASQLQRASTDTQYF
V gene: TRBV7-2
J gene: TRBJ2-3

CDR3 protein: CASSSGPEQPQHF
V gene: TRBV5-6
J gene: TRBJ1-5

CDR3 protein: CASSPGQGAYEQYF
V gene: TRBV19
J gene: TRBJ2-7

CDR3 protein: CASSRDQIMNTEAFF
V gene: TRBV5-6
J gene: TRBJ1-1

CDR3 protein: CASKGLLETQYF
V gene: TRBV19
J gene: TRBJ2-5

CDR3 protein: CASSSLTFGRISGNSYNEQFF
V gene: TRBV27
J gene: TRBJ2-1

CDR3 protein: CASSFGDWVGYTF
V gene: TRBV11-2
J gene: TRBJ1-2

CDR3 protein: CASSLLAGANTGELFF
V gene: TRBV6-4
J gene: TRBJ2-2